The 7 T cell receptor beta chains given below trace back to one sample, sequenced in a study of blood T cells in healthy people across ages. A J-beta primer mix and a sample-barcoded 5' primer were used in a second PCR of roughly 6 to 11 cycles. One entry per CDR3 protein results from TCRdb running MiXCR on the 5' RACE reads. The sample consists of more than 1,000,000 distinct CDR3 sequences, around 27% of them appearing once. In addition, the sample was reused for a study of T cells of mothers and their children.

The specimen was blood. The receptors originated from a girl aged 2 to 10 in good health.

In its sample, this clonotype was seen many times. The J gene is TRBJ1-2, the V gene TRBV6-6; 7 bases line up with TRBD1. Germline loops: CDR1 MNHNY, CDR2 SVGAGI (reference sequence). CDR3 length equals 13 residues. Germline trimming cut 2 bases from V and 4 bases from J; bases unmatched to any gene: 1. The chain's CDR3 is CASSYPGGYGYTF. In nucleotides, the CDR3 is TGTGCCAGCAGTTACCCAGGGGGCTATGGCTACACCTTC.

This clonotype was found a few times. The chain has TRBV20-1 and TRBJ2-7; TRBD2 aligns across 8 bases. The J segment lost 3 bases and the V segment lost 4 bases, leaving 8 bases of the junction unmatched. Germline CDR1 reads DFQATT; CDR2 reads SNEGSKA (reference sequence). The CDR3 contains 14 residues. The CDR3 coding sequence is TGCAGTGCTACTCTAGCGGGTGGACTCTACGAGCAGTACTTC. Its translation: CSATLAGGLYEQYF.

The chain carries TRBV4-3 and TRBJ2-2; D not certain. This CDR3 has 15 residues. Germline assignment: CDR1 LGHNA and CDR2 YSLEER. The V end lost 0 bases, the J end lost 3 bases, and 8 bases lay between the germline ends. The CDR3 loop reads CASSQDLLYTGELFF. CDR3 nucleotide sequence: TGCGCCAGCAGCCAAGATCTGCTATACACCGGGGAGCTGTTTTTT.

The chain couples TRBV20-1 to TRBJ1-3; D call uncertain. The CDR3 sequence is 13 residues long. Deletions cut 6 bases from V and 0 bases from J, with 9 bases between. Per germline, CDR1 DFQATT and CDR2 SNEGSKA (reference sequence). The CDR3 DNA sequence: TGCAGTGCGGGCGACCCCTCTGGAAACACCATATATTTT. Its protein product is CSAGDPSGNTIYF.

This sequence joins TRBV9 and TRBJ2-1; a weak D match, TRBD2 (5 bases). TRBJ2-5 explains the end of the DNA better; the J call may be wrong. The V gene's germline CDR1 is SGDLS and CDR2 YYNGEE. CDR3 length equals 13 residues. CDR3 sequence (DNA): TGTGCCAGCAGCGGTGCTCGGGAAAAGACCCAGTACTTC. Translating gives CASSGAREKTQYF.

V is TRBV3-1 and J is TRBJ2-7; D is perhaps TRBD2 (6 bases). V shed 8 bases and J shed 3 bases, with 14 bases lying between them. Germline V gene sequence: CDR1 LGHDT, CDR2 YNNKEL (reference sequence). The CDR3 sequence is 13 residues long. For the CDR3, the DNA is TGTGCCAGCCGGGGGACGGAACTCTACGAGCAGTACTTC. Protein product: CASRGTELYEQYF.

This clonotype was seen a few times. V is TRBV20-1 and J is TRBJ2-7; 9 nucleotides match TRBD2. Looked up from germline, CDR1 is DFQATT and CDR2 is SNEGSKA (reference sequence). Trimming took 3 bases from V and 3 from J; bases not matched to a gene: 9. This CDR3 is built from 15 residues. The CDR3 spells CSASSGRSLFYEQYF. CDR3 coding DNA: TGCAGTGCTAGTAGCGGGAGATCCCTTTTCTACGAGCAGTACTTC.